The 10 T cell receptor beta chains below all came from one sample that was sequenced in a study of T cell clones after liver transplantation. Assay: immunoSEQ multiplex PCR; the TCRdb copy retains only in-frame clones and omits some. The sample shows tens of thousands of clones, under 95% of them seen only once. The sequencing here drew on CD8+ T cells from blood, taken nearly 26 months after liver transplant. Receptors originate from a human patient who received a liver transplant. Certain T cells may be donor cells from the graft.

This chain links TRBV9 with TRBJ2-1; 8 nucleotides match TRBD2. CDR3 length: 15 amino acids. V dropped 0 bases and J dropped 7; count of bases not matched to a gene: 6. Germline loops: CDR1 SGDLS, CDR2 YYNGEE. This CDR3 is CASSVGGGRSNEQFF. CDR3 nucleotides: TGTGCCAGCAGCGTAGGCGGGGGGCGGTCAAATGAGCAGTTCTTC. Combining the CDR3 with reference TRBV9 and TRBJ2-1 gives the whole variable domain DSGVTQTPKHLITATGQRVTLRCSPRSGDLSVYWYQQSLDQGLQFLIQYYNGEERAKGNILERFSAQQFPDLHSELNLSSLELGDSALYFCASSVGGGRSNEQFFGPGTRLTVL.

The chain combines TRBV12-5 with TRBJ2-5; tentatively, D is TRBD2 (5 bases). Trimming left V 3 bases short and J 5 bases short, with 10 bases between. Germline loops: CDR1 LGHNT, CDR2 FRNRAP. CDR3 length: 13 amino acids. The CDR3 protein is CASGLGRVETQYF. DNA for the CDR3: TGTGCTAGTGGTTTAGGGAGAGTTGAGACCCAGTACTTC.

The CDR3 sequence is CASSLGDRGGGYTF. As DNA, the CDR3 is TGTGCCAGCAGCTTAGGGGACAGGGGCGGCGGCTACACCTTC. The chain has TRBV7-9 and TRBJ1-2; 10 bases map to TRBD1. V lost 1 base and J lost 8; bases outside the gene matches: 4. Germline V CDR1 and CDR2: SEHNR, FQNEAQ (reference sequence). The CDR3 consists of 14 residues.

This chain uses TRBV7-9 with TRBJ2-7; 8 nucleotides line up with TRBD1. The ends lost 5 bases at V and 3 bases at J; junction bases unmatched: 6. This CDR3 comprises 14 residues. Germline CDR1 reads SEHNR; CDR2 reads FQNEAQ (reference sequence). The CDR3 DNA is TGTGCCAGCAGCCCAGACAGGGGTGTCTACGAGCAGTACTTC. It encodes CASSPDRGVYEQYF.

The genes are TRBV5-1 and TRBJ2-3, with 11 bases lining up with TRBD2. Germline V gene sequence: CDR1 SGHRS, CDR2 YFSETQ. The CDR3 spans 17 residues. The V gene end was trimmed by 4 bases and the J gene end by 6 bases; junction bases not matched to a gene: 13. The DNA of the CDR3 is TGCGCCAGCAGCACCGGGACTAGCGGTGGGGGATCGGATACGCAGTATTTT. Its translation: CASSTGTSGGGSDTQYF.

The chain is built from TRBV10-3 and TRBJ2-5; D remains ambiguous. V was clipped by 3 bases and J by 0 bases, with 5 bases between them. CDR3 size: 13 residues. The germline V gene encodes CDR1 ENHRY and CDR2 SYGVKD. CDR3 DNA: TGTGCCATCAGTGACGGGTACCAAGAGACCCAGTACTTC. Amino acids: CAISDGYQETQYF.

The CDR3: CASTWSLGEAYNEQFF. CDR3 DNA sequence: TGTGCCAGCACCTGGTCCCTTGGGGAGGCCTACAATGAGCAGTTCTTC. This chain connects TRBV27 to TRBJ2-1; D may be TRBD2 (6 bases). Per the germline V gene, CDR1 is MNHEY and CDR2 is SMNVEV (reference sequence). The CDR3 is 16 amino acids. Trimming cost V 7 bases and J 2 bases, with 18 bases left between them.

In nucleotides, the CDR3 is TGTGCCAGCAGTGAAGAAACTCGGCGCTACACCTTC. It is translated as CASSEETRRYTF. The chain is built from TRBV2 and TRBJ1-2, with unresolved D. Germline-derived CDR1 and CDR2 are SNHLY and FYNNEI. The CDR3 contains 12 residues. The ends were cut back, 1 base at V and 9 bases at J, with 9 bases in the middle.

The V and J genes are TRBV29-1 and TRBJ2-6; 11 bases are shared with TRBD1. This CDR3 contains 17 residues. V shed 6 bases, J shed 2 bases, and the junction held 9 bases outside the gene matches. Germline V gives CDR1 SQVTM, CDR2 ANQGSEA. The CDR3 is CSVWDRGVGPGANVLTF. CDR3 nucleotides: TGCAGCGTCTGGGACAGGGGGGTCGGGCCTGGGGCCAACGTCCTGACTTTC.

The V call is TRBV13, the J call TRBJ2-6, with D perhaps matching TRBD2 (5 bases). V lost 5 bases to trimming and J lost 1 base, with 9 bases between them. The CDR3 spans 15 residues. In germline, CDR1 is PRHDT, CDR2 FYEKMQ (reference sequence). The CDR3 protein is CASSRRGSGANVLTF. The DNA for the CDR3 is TGTGCCAGCAGCCGAAGAGGGTCTGGGGCCAACGTCCTGACTTTC.